These T cell receptor beta chains were read from a single sample in a study of T cell changes during pregnancy in multiple sclerosis. The assay was immunoSEQ multiplex PCR, and TCRdb's table has in-frame clones only and misses some. The sample has over 90,000 clones; around 93% are singletons. The material sequenced was peripheral blood, taken after pregnancy. These receptors were obtained from a female donor with multiple sclerosis, enrolled in a pregnancy study. CDR3s include the opening cysteine and the closing phenylalanine or tryptophan. The D gene is left open where the match is weak. Size values are once, few and many counts, or a class for expanded clones, and some rows have none.

J gene	D gene	clone size	V gene	CDR3 protein	CDR3 DNA
TRBJ2-1	-	-	TRBV19	CASSMEVSSYNEQFF	TGTGCCAGTAGTATGGAGGTCAGCTCCTACAATGAGCAGTTCTTC
TRBJ1-4	-	-	TRBV5-4	CASSLAGTSEKLFF	TGTGCCAGCAGCTTGGCAGGGACTTCTGAAAAACTGTTTTTT
TRBJ2-7	-	-	TRBV27	CASRRGGGFYEQYF	TGTGCCAGCAGACGGGGAGGTGGCTTCTACGAGCAGTACTTC
TRBJ1-4	TRBD1	-	TRBV30	CAWSVTGVTNEKLFF	TGTGCCTGGAGTGTTACAGGGGTGACTAATGAAAAACTGTTTTTT
TRBJ2-7	TRBD2	-	TRBV7-9	CASSPLVAGVINEQYF	TGTGCCAGCAGCCCTTTGGTAGCGGGAGTTATAAACGAGCAGTACTTC
TRBJ2-5	-	-	TRBV7-2	CASSLGYRESPETQYF	TGTGCCAGCAGCTTAGGGTATCGGGAGTCCCCAGAGACCCAGTACTTC
TRBJ2-7	TRBD1	-	TRBV7-3	CASSLSGGLLYEQYF	TGTGCCAGCAGCTTGTCAGGGGGTTTGCTCTACGAGCAGTACTTC
TRBJ2-5	-	once	TRBV2	CASSGPAVKQETQYF	TGTGCCAGCAGCGGCCCCGCGGTTAAACAAGAGACCCAGTACTTC
TRBJ2-2	-	-	TRBV7-2	CASSKRNTGELFF	TGTGCCAGCAGCAAGAGGAACACCGGGGAGCTGTTTTTT
TRBJ1-5	-	-	TRBV7-2	CASRQTGFGQPQHF	TGTGCCAGCAGACAAACAGGGTTTGGTCAGCCCCAGCATTTT
TRBJ2-3	-	-	TRBV20-1	CSGGGTDTQYF	TGCAGTGGGGGCGGCACAGATACGCAGTATTTT
TRBJ2-3	TRBD2	-	TRBV7-9	CASSLRPVLAGNTDTQYF	TGTGCCAGCAGCTTACGCCCTGTCCTAGCGGGAAACACAGATACGCAGTATTTT
TRBJ1-4	-	-	TRBV28	CASSSFRGMGEKLFF	TGTGCCAGCAGTTCTTTCAGGGGAATGGGGGAAAAACTGTTTTTT
TRBJ2-2	TRBD1	-	TRBV28	CASSLDSVGNVGTGNTGELFF	TGTGCCAGCAGTTTGGACTCCGTGGGGAATGTGGGGACAGGGAACACCGGGGAGCTGTTTTTT
TRBJ2-1	TRBD2	-	TRBV7-9	CASSPSGASYNEQFF	TGTGCCAGCAGCCCTAGCGGGGCCTCCTACAATGAGCAGTTCTTC
TRBJ2-3	-	-	TRBV29-1	CSALGTDTQYF	TGCAGCGCCCTAGGCACAGATACGCAGTATTTT
TRBJ2-4	-	-	TRBV29-1	CSVGSGGIQYF	TGCAGCGTTGGTTCAGGAGGCATTCAGTACTTC
TRBJ1-3	-	-	TRBV27	CASSFTSRSGNTIYF	TGTGCCAGCAGTTTTACCTCGAGGTCTGGAAACACCATATATTTT
TRBJ2-7	TRBD1	-	TRBV7-8	CASSSDRGEYF	TGTGCCAGCAGCTCGGACAGGGGAGAGTACTTC
TRBJ1-5	-	-	TRBV7-8	CASSGLDGGWGKPQHF	TGTGCCAGCAGCGGACTGGACGGGGGGTGGGGAAAGCCCCAGCATTTT
TRBJ1-1	-	-	TRBV5-4	CASSLVPGWNTEAFF	TGTGCCAGCAGCCTGGTTCCAGGGTGGAACACTGAAGCTTTCTTT
TRBJ2-5	TRBD1	-	TRBV18	CASSFGTGETQYF	TGTGCCAGCTCATTTGGGACAGGGGAGACCCAGTACTTC
TRBJ1-1	TRBD1	-	TRBV2	CASSEGPGGELMNTEAFF	TGTGCCAGCAGTGAAGGCCCAGGGGGCGAACTCATGAACACTGAAGCTTTCTTT
TRBJ2-1	-	-	TRBV9	CASSLRTTTYNEQFF	TGTGCCAGCAGCCTTAGGACTACCACCTACAATGAGCAGTTCTTC